A selection of T cell receptor beta chains follows, all from one sample in a study of T cell responses to AZD1222 COVID-19 vaccine. TCRdb's table, derived via immunoSEQ multiplex PCR, lists solely in-frame clones and lacks some. The sample includes approximately 120,000 clones, about 90% of them seen just once. Source: peripheral blood, taken on day 0 of MenACWY control vaccination. The receptors stem from an adult in good health. CDR3s include the opening cysteine and the closing phenylalanine or tryptophan. The D gene is left open where the match is weak. Size values are once, few and many counts, or a class for expanded clones, and some rows have none.

TRBV3-1/TRBV3-2	TRBD1	TRBJ1-2	NA	TGTGCCAGCAGCCTTTCCGGGACAGGGGGCACGGGCTACACCTTC	CASSLSGTGGTGYTF
TRBV4-1	NA	TRBJ2-5	NA	TGCGCCAGCAGCCAAACCCAAGGGACCCAGTACTTC	CASSQTQGTQYF
TRBV27	TRBD1	TRBJ1-5	NA	TGTGCCAGCAGTTTAACTGTCCAGGGGGGGAGGTATAGCAATCAGCCCCAGCATTTT	CASSLTVQGGRYSNQPQHF
TRBV7-9	NA	TRBJ1-1	NA	TGTGCCAGCAGCTTAGCCGGCGGAGGAAACACTGAAGCTTTCTTT	CASSLAGGGNTEAFF
TRBV27	TRBD1	TRBJ1-6	once	TGTGCCAGCAGTTTAATGGCGACAGGGTTATCACCCCTCCACTTT	CASSLMATGLSPLHF
TRBV9	NA	TRBJ2-5	NA	TGTGCCAGCAGCGTGGGGGACTTCTACCGACCCTCCCCTCTGGAGACCCAGTACTTC	CASSVGDFYRPSPLETQYF
TRBV2	NA	TRBJ1-3	NA	TGTGCCAGCAGTGAAGAGGCAGGGTACGGAAACACCATATATTTT	CASSEEAGYGNTIYF
TRBV7-8	TRBD1	TRBJ1-4	once	TGTGCCAGCAGCTCGTTAGACAGGGCTGAAAAACTGTTTTTT	CASSSLDRAEKLFF
TRBV5-4	TRBD2	TRBJ2-4	NA	TGTGCCAGCAGCAAAGGACTAGCGGAGGGAAACATTCAGTACTTC	CASSKGLAEGNIQYF
TRBV19	NA	TRBJ1-1	NA	TGTGCCAGTAGTATGGGGACGGAGACTGAAGCTTTCTTT	CASSMGTETEAFF
TRBV11-2	NA	TRBJ2-7	NA	TGTGCCAGCAGCAGTTCTGCCTACGAGCAGTACTTC	CASSSSAYEQYF
TRBV7-8	TRBD2	TRBJ2-7	NA	TGTGCCAGCAGCCGACGGACTAGCAGCTACGAGCAGTACTTC	CASSRRTSSYEQYF
TRBV5-5	TRBD1	TRBJ1-4	NA	TGTGCCAGCAGCTTGTCCCCGGACAGGGGGGAAAAACTGTTTTTT	CASSLSPDRGEKLFF
TRBV13	TRBD2	TRBJ2-1	once	TGTGCCAGCAGCCCGGGACTAGCGGACAATGAGCAGTTCTTC	CASSPGLADNEQFF
TRBV18	TRBD1	TRBJ1-4	NA	TGTGCCAGCTCACCAAGGCCACAGGGGGCTAATGAAAAACTGTTTTTT	CASSPRPQGANEKLFF
TRBV7-2	NA	TRBJ1-2	NA	TGTGCCAGCAGCTTAAGGCTGGGCGCGGAGTATGGCTACACCTTC	CASSLRLGAEYGYTF
TRBV27	NA	TRBJ2-3	NA	TGTGCCAGCAGTTTCAGATGGGGCACAGATACGCAGTATTTT	CASSFRWGTDTQYF